This passage covers 8 T cell receptor beta chains from one sample sequenced in a study of cytomegalovirus exposure and HLA in healthy donors. The protocol was immunoSEQ multiplex PCR, while the TCRdb copy is restricted to in-frame clones and leaves out a portion. The sample yields 250,000 to 350,000 clones, roughly 90% seen once. The source material was PBMCs. These receptors all stem from a woman aged 18 to 35 in good health and CMV-seronegative.

V and J are TRBV15 and TRBJ1-2; D might be TRBD1 (5 bases). Germline CDR1 reads LNHNV; CDR2 reads YYDKDF (reference sequence). V was shortened by 0 bases and J by 2 bases, with 10 bases between the two germline ends. CDR3 size: 15 residues. CDR3 in DNA: TGTGCCACCAGCAGAGACCTGACAGCCAACTATGGCTACACCTTC. This gives the protein CATSRDLTANYGYTF.

The rearrangement joins TRBV4-1 to TRBJ1-4; 9 positions agree with TRBD1. From germline, CDR1 is MGHRA and CDR2 YSYEKL. CDR3 length: 16 residues. V lost 5 bases and J lost 6; bases outside the gene matches: 10. The CDR3 DNA follows: TGCGCCAGCAGCAACCGGGACAGGGTGGGGGATGAAAAACTGTTTTTT. Residues: CASSNRDRVGDEKLFF.

The chain is built from TRBV5-4 and TRBJ2-3, with TRBD2 matching 7 bases. J was trimmed by 4 bases and V by 0 bases; bases with no gene match: 5. This CDR3 is built from 15 residues. Germline V CDR1 and CDR2: SGHNT, YYREEE (reference sequence). Written as DNA, the CDR3 is TGTGCCAGCAGCTTGGACGGGGGGTCGTCAGATACGCAGTATTTT. Residues: CASSLDGGSSDTQYF.

The chain joins TRBV4-1 to TRBJ2-5; 8 bases line up with TRBD2. This CDR3 spans 15 amino acids. The germline gives CDR1 MGHRA, CDR2 YSYEKL. V shed 4 bases, J shed 5 bases, and the junction held 9 bases outside the gene matches. CDR3 residues: CASSPLLAGVETQYF. As DNA, the CDR3 is TGCGCCAGCAGCCCCCTCCTAGCGGGTGTGGAGACCCAGTACTTC.

The genes are TRBV6-5 and TRBJ2-7, with D possibly TRBD2 on 5 matching bases. This CDR3 has 15 amino acids. The germline V gene encodes CDR1 MNHEY and CDR2 SVGAGI. V was clipped by 6 bases and J by 2 bases, with 17 bases between them. The CDR3 region is CASRTGGRRAYEQYF. For the CDR3, the DNA is TGTGCCAGCAGAACCGGCGGCCGGCGGGCCTACGAGCAGTACTTC.

The rearrangement links TRBV7-9 to TRBJ2-7, with TRBD2 matching over 12 bases. Trimming at V came to 2 bases and at J to 4 bases, leaving 6 bases not matched to a gene. In germline, CDR1 is SEHNR, CDR2 FQNEAQ (reference sequence). The CDR3 runs 16 residues. The CDR3 loop reads CASSLSSGRADYEQYF. The DNA of the CDR3 is TGTGCCAGCAGCTTATCTAGCGGGAGGGCCGATTACGAGCAGTACTTC.

V is TRBV25-1 and J is TRBJ1-4; D possibly corresponds to TRBD1 (6 bases). From germline, CDR1 is MGHDK and CDR2 SYGVNS. The length of the CDR3 is 14 residues. The ends were cut back, 6 bases at V and 5 bases at J, with 13 bases in the middle. The CDR3 sequence is CASRITGSNEKLFF. The CDR3 DNA sequence: TGTGCCAGCAGGATTACAGGGTCCAATGAAAAACTGTTTTTT.

This clone was seen just once. The chain couples TRBV5-4 to TRBJ1-2; 10 nucleotides agree with TRBD1. Germline CDR1 and CDR2: SGHNT and YYREEE (reference sequence). Trimming took 0 bases from V and 2 from J; bases not matched to a gene: 4. This CDR3 is built from 16 residues. The CDR3 loop reads CASSLASGQGNYGYTF. The CDR3 DNA follows: TGTGCCAGCAGCTTGGCCTCGGGACAGGGGAACTATGGCTACACCTTC.